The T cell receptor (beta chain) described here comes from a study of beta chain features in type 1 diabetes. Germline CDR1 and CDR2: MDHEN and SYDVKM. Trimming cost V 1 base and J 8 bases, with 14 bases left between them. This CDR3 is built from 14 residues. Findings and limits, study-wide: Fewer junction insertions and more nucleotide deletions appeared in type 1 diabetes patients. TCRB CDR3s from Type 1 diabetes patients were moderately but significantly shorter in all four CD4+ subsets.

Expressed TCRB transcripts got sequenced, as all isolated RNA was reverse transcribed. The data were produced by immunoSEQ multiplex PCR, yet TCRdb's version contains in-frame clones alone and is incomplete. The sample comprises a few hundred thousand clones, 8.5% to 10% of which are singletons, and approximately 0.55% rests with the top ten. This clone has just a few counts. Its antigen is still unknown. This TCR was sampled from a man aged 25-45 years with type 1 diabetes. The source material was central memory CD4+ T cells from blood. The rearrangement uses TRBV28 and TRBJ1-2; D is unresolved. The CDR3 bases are TGTGCCAGCAGTTTATCCGCGTTGGTGTACGGCTACACCTTC. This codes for CASSLSALVYGYTF.